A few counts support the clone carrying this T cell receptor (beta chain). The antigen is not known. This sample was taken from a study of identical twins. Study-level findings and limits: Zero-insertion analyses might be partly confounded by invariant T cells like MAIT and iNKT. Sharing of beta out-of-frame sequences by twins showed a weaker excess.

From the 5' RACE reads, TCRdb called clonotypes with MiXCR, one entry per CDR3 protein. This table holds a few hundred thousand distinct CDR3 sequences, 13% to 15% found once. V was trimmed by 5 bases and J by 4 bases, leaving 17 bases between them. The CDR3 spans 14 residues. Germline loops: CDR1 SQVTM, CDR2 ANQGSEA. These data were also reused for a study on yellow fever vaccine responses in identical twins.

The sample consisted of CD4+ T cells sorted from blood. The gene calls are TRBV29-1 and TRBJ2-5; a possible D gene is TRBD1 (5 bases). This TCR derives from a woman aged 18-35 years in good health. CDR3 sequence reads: CSVSSRDVGETQYF. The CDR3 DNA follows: TGCAGCGTTTCTTCCAGGGATGTGGGAGAGACCCAGTACTTC. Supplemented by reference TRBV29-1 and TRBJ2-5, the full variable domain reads SAVISQKPSRDICQRGTSLTIQCQVDSQVTMMFWYRQQPGQSLTLIATANQGSEATYESGFVIDKFPISRPNLTFSTLTVSNMSPEDSSIYLCSVSSRDVGETQYFGPGTRLLVL.